These 26 T cell receptor beta chains were sequenced from one sample in a study of CD8+ T cells in alopecia areata. The treatment here: oral pan-JAK inhibitor, 5-10 mg twice daily. Extracted RNA was reverse transcribed, and the resulting cDNA served as sequencing template. Using immunoSEQ multiplex PCR, the repertoire was profiled, and TCRdb retains in-frame clones only, with some absent. The table includes roughly 120,000 clones, about 50% detected once. The specimen was CD4+ T cells sorted from blood, collected at week 4, from a patient treated with tofacitinib. These receptors were collected from a human donor with alopecia areata.

The chain links TRBV4-1 to TRBJ2-7; 9 nucleotides line up with TRBD2. V shed 1 base and J 1 base; nucleotides not matched to a gene: 8. CDR1 is MGHRA and CDR2 is YSYEKL in the germline V gene. The CDR3 is made up of 17 amino acids. CDR3 region: CASSQAPGAGGSYEQYF. CDR3 nucleotide sequence: TGCGCCAGCAGCCAAGCCCCTGGAGCGGGAGGATCCTACGAGCAGTACTTC.

This sequence joins TRBV7-2 and TRBJ2-5; possible D gene TRBD2, 6 bases. V was cut by 5 bases and J by 1 base, with 14 bases left in between. This CDR3 contains 15 residues. The V gene's germline CDR1 is SGHTA and CDR2 FQGNSA. The CDR3 coding sequence is TGTGCCAGCAGCAGGGTCGGGGGTATCCAAGAGACCCAGTACTTC. As protein: CASSRVGGIQETQYF.

The chain carries TRBV30 and TRBJ1-1, with 7 bases aligning to TRBD1. CDR1 and CDR2 from the germline V gene are GTSNPN and SVGIG (reference sequence). Losses at the gene ends were 4 bases for V and 10 bases for J; bases not matched to a gene: 6. The length of the CDR3 is 11 residues. The CDR3 spells CAWTLRGRAFF. CDR3 DNA sequence: TGTGCCTGGACTCTCAGGGGGAGAGCTTTCTTT.

The chain links TRBV9 to TRBJ2-7; 8 positions match TRBD2. Per the germline V gene, CDR1 is SGDLS and CDR2 is YYNGEE. The V and J ends lost 0 bases and 2 bases, in that order; junction bases with no gene match: 7. The CDR3 contains 16 residues. This CDR3 is CASSVGGSGIAYEQYF. In DNA, the CDR3 is TGTGCCAGCAGCGTAGGGGGTAGCGGGATTGCCTACGAGCAGTACTTC.

The chain recombines TRBV2 with TRBJ1-5; D unresolved. Germline-derived CDR1 and CDR2 are SNHLY and FYNNEI. The CDR3 length is 15 residues. Trimming left V 1 base short and J 8 bases short, with 15 bases between. Written as DNA, the CDR3 is TGTGCCAGCAGTGAAGAAGGGAGGAGTACGGAGCCCCAGCATTTT. It specifies CASSEEGRSTEPQHF.

This CDR3 is CASSRDSNSPLHF. For the CDR3, the DNA is TGTGCCAGCAGCAGGGATTCTAATTCACCCCTCCACTTT. This chain joins TRBV5-4 and TRBJ1-6; D is unclear. The germline V gene has CDR1 SGHNT and CDR2 YYREEE (reference sequence). The CDR3 runs 13 residues. V was clipped by 4 bases and J by 6 bases, with 8 bases between them.

The chain combines TRBV29-1 with TRBJ1-2; 7 bases are shared with TRBD1. The CDR3 spans 15 residues. The V gene end was trimmed by 7 bases and the J gene end by 0 bases; junction bases not matched to a gene: 11. CDR1 and CDR2 (germline): SQVTM, ANQGSEA. CDR3 amino acids: CSARDSPYSNYGYTF. CDR3 nucleotides: TGCAGCGCACGGGACAGCCCCTATTCTAACTATGGCTACACCTTC. The whole variable domain, filled in from reference TRBV29-1 and TRBJ1-2, reads SAVISQKPSRDICQRGTSLTIQCQVDSQVTMMFWYRQQPGQSLTLIATANQGSEATYESGFVIDKFPISRPNLTFSTLTVSNMSPEDSSIYLCSARDSPYSNYGYTFGSGTRLTVV.

Here the CDR3 DNA reads TGCAGCGTTAGTAGGAGACTAGCGGGACATGAGCAGTTCTTC. Translating it yields CSVSRRLAGHEQFF. The J gene is TRBJ2-1, the V gene TRBV29-1; TRBD2 aligns across 11 bases. This CDR3 contains 14 residues. V lost 5 bases and J lost 8; bases outside the gene matches: 8. Germline loops: CDR1 SQVTM, CDR2 ANQGSEA.

A note on this clone: Different DNA sequences within this sample yield the same CDR3. This sequence joins TRBV30 and TRBJ1-2; tentatively, D is TRBD1 (6 bases). Trimming stripped 0 bases from V and 4 bases from J, with 9 bases between. This CDR3 region has 13 residues. Germline CDR1 GTSNPN, CDR2 SVGIG (reference sequence). The CDR3, as DNA: TGTGCCTGGAGTGTACAGGGTTCCTATGGCTACACCTTC. Protein: CAWSVQGSYGYTF.

This clone was counted a single time. The rearrangement joins TRBV29-1 to TRBJ2-7; D remains unclear. Germline values: CDR1 SQVTM, CDR2 ANQGSEA. V was trimmed by 3 bases and J by 2 bases, leaving 11 bases between them. The CDR3 extends over 13 amino acids. This chain's CDR3 is CSVEGVGTYEQYF. The CDR3 bases are TGCAGCGTTGAGGGCGTCGGAACCTACGAGCAGTACTTC.

The chain couples TRBV2 to TRBJ1-2; D unresolved. Trimming took off 6 bases at V and 4 bases at J, with 9 bases between the two ends. The germline V gene has CDR1 SNHLY and CDR2 FYNNEI. The CDR3 contains 12 residues. The DNA of the CDR3 is TGTGCCAGCAGGCGTTCCAGCTATGGCTACACCTTC. Protein: CASRRSSYGYTF.

This clone was detected only a few times. The rearrangement uses TRBV7-2 and TRBJ2-7; D call uncertain. Looked up from germline, CDR1 is SGHTA and CDR2 is FQGNSA. Trimming left V 5 bases short and J 6 bases short, with 8 bases between. CDR3 size: 11 residues. CDR3 region: CASSESGEQYF. In nucleotides, the CDR3 is TGTGCCAGCAGCGAGTCGGGCGAGCAGTACTTC.

The J gene is TRBJ2-6, the V gene TRBV9; no reliable D call. CDR1 and CDR2 from the germline V gene are SGDLS and YYNGEE. Deletions cut 7 bases from V and 4 bases from J, with 15 bases between. This CDR3 spans 15 amino acids. CDR3 sequence: CASRGAVAGANVLTF. CDR3 bases: TGTGCCAGCCGCGGCGCGGTGGCCGGGGCCAACGTCCTGACTTTC.

V gene TRBV29-1 combines with J gene TRBJ1-2; possible D gene TRBD1, 5 bases. Looked up from germline, CDR1 is SQVTM and CDR2 is ANQGSEA. The germline V and J ends were trimmed by 6 bases and 5 bases, with 13 bases remaining between them. The CDR3 consists of 12 residues. In DNA form, the CDR3 reads TGCAGCGTCAATCAGGGAAAGTATGGCTACACCTTC. Its translation is CSVNQGKYGYTF.

J is TRBJ2-1 and V is TRBV9; D unclear. The V and J ends lost 4 bases and 6 bases respectively, with 5 bases between them. The CDR3 extends over 11 amino acids. Germline values: CDR1 SGDLS, CDR2 YYNGEE. The CDR3 region has the DNA TGTGCCAGCAGCCGGGCCAATGAGCAGTTCTTC. This sequence encodes CASSRANEQFF.

The chain recombines TRBV29-1 with TRBJ2-1; 14 positions match TRBD2. V lost 7 bases, J lost 5 bases, and 10 bases stayed unmatched. From germline, CDR1 is SQVTM and CDR2 ANQGSEA. The CDR3 consists of 16 residues. The CDR3 DNA follows: TGCAGCGCGGGGACTAGCGGGAGAGGGGCGAACAATGAGCAGTTCTTC. Its protein product is CSAGTSGRGANNEQFF.

Only a few counts were recorded for this clone. The V gene is TRBV29-1, the J gene TRBJ2-1; TRBD2 matches 9 bases. The germline V gene has CDR1 SQVTM and CDR2 ANQGSEA. Trimming at V came to 5 bases and at J to 9 bases, leaving 5 bases not matched to a gene. The CDR3 runs to 12 residues. The CDR3 sequence: CSVRTSVGEQFF. DNA of the CDR3: TGCAGCGTTCGGACTAGCGTGGGTGAGCAGTTCTTC.

Only a few counts were recorded for this clone. The chain joins TRBV29-1 to TRBJ1-1, with D perhaps matching TRBD1 (6 bases). V was cut by 4 bases and J by 1 base, with 13 bases left in between. This CDR3 comprises 14 residues. Germline CDR1 reads SQVTM; CDR2 reads ANQGSEA. The CDR3 DNA follows: TGCAGCGTTGCTCGGGACACATCGAACACTGAAGCTTTCTTT. Translated, it gives CSVARDTSNTEAFF.

The chain has TRBV30 and TRBJ2-3; D possibly matches TRBD1 or TRBD2 (6 bases each). This CDR3 has 15 amino acids. Looked up from germline, CDR1 is GTSNPN and CDR2 is SVGIG (reference sequence). V gave up 3 bases and J gave up 6 bases, with 19 bases separating them. Here the CDR3 DNA reads TGTGCCTGGAGGAAACGGGGGCACCAGTGGGATACGCAGTATTTT. This translates into CAWRKRGHQWDTQYF.

J is TRBJ2-7 and V is TRBV30; unclear D gene. V lost 1 base and J 4 bases, leaving 5 bases between the germline ends. Germline lookup yields CDR1 GTSNPN and CDR2 SVGIG (reference sequence). CDR3 length: 11 amino acids. CDR3 in DNA: TGTGCCTGGAGTGAGGATTACGAGCAGTACTTC. It specifies CAWSEDYEQYF.

The chain recombines TRBV7-9 with TRBJ1-1; tentatively, D is TRBD1 (5 bases). V shed 4 bases and J shed 1 base, with 16 bases lying between them. This CDR3 contains 16 residues. Germline lookup yields CDR1 SEHNR and CDR2 FQNEAQ (reference sequence). In DNA form, the CDR3 reads TGTGCCAGCAGCTCCCGGGGCACCGCGGGGAACACTGAAGCTTTCTTT. As protein: CASSSRGTAGNTEAFF.

V usage is TRBV30 and J usage is TRBJ2-1, with D uncertain. Germline V gives CDR1 GTSNPN, CDR2 SVGIG (reference sequence). This CDR3 comprises 12 residues. The ends were cut back, 2 bases at V and 4 bases at J, with 6 bases in the middle. This CDR3 reads CAWSMGYNEQFF. The CDR3 coding sequence is TGTGCCTGGAGTATGGGGTACAATGAGCAGTTCTTC. Full variable domain (remainder filled in from reference TRBV30 and TRBJ2-1): SQTIHQWPATLVQPVGSPLSLECTVEGTSNPNLYWYRQAAGRGLQLLFYSVGIGQISSEVPQNLSASRPQDRQFILSSKKLLLSDSGFYLCAWSMGYNEQFFGPGTRLTVL.

For this clone: Other nucleotide sequences from this sample produce the same CDR3. The chain uses TRBV29-1 and TRBJ1-1, with D uncertain. Germline lookup yields CDR1 SQVTM and CDR2 ANQGSEA. The CDR3 spans 12 residues. V was clipped by 4 bases and J by 1 base, with 7 bases between them. The CDR3 reads CSVGQTNTEAFF. CDR3 bases: TGCAGCGTTGGCCAAACGAACACTGAAGCTTTCTTT.

The chain recombines TRBV15 with TRBJ1-2; TRBD1 aligns across 7 bases. The V and J ends lost 5 bases and 8 bases, in that order; junction bases with no gene match: 5. This CDR3 has 12 residues. CDR1 is LNHNV and CDR2 is YYDKDF in the germline V gene (reference sequence). The CDR3, as DNA: TGTGCCACCAGCTCCAGACAGGGAGGCTACACCTTC. Translation: CATSSRQGGYTF.

About this clone itself: The junction shows a germline mismatch at one end, possibly a read error. The chain links TRBV11-2 to TRBJ2-7; D not resolved. CDR1 and CDR2 (germline): SGHAT, FQNNGV. The CDR3 is made up of 14 amino acids. The CDR3 reads CASSLGPLNYGQYF. CDR3 DNA: TGTGCCAGCAGCTTAGGTCCATTAAACTACGGGCAGTACTTC.

This clone occurred once. CDR3 nucleotide sequence: TGTGCCTGGAGTGTACCCCGACACACAGATACGCAGTATTTT. It yields the protein CAWSVPRHTDTQYF. The gene calls are TRBV30 and TRBJ2-3; no reliable D call. CDR3 length: 14 amino acids. V was cut by 0 bases and J by 2 bases, with 9 bases left in between. The germline CDR1 and CDR2 sequences are GTSNPN and SVGIG (reference sequence).